This T cell receptor (beta chain) was recorded in a study of T-cell reconstitution after alpha-beta-depleted transplantation in children (dated by TCRdb to about 2016). Looking at the study overall: Using TCR repertoire profiling, the study followed T-cell immune reconstitution in a quantitative way in children after TCRalphabeta/CD19-depleted allogeneic hematopoietic cell transplantation. Findings and caveats that apply to the study as a whole: Hyperexpanded clone frequencies declined over subsequent months; after one year, T-cell counts and TCRbeta diversity were mostly attributed to newly produced T cells. The apparently early alphabetaT-cell count recovery about two months after transplant was reportedly dependent on only several hundred rapidly expanded clones derived from non-depleted graft cells. In some patients, high TCRbeta diversity at day 60 was attributed to recipient T cells and intrathymic progenitors that had survived conditioning.

The protocol used for the library was PCR. Data came from an Illumina HiSeq 2500. TCR library preparation used molecular barcoding, with unique molecular identifiers applied to normalize quantification of the TCRbeta repertoire. TCRdb reworked the public reads: Q25 trimming with fastp, MiXCR clone assembly, productive beta chains retained. CDR3 protein sequences are deduplicated, and each keeps its most common genes and DNA. This sample is represented by about 210,000 distinct CDR3 sequences; 17% of them were singletons. The ten largest clones take up around 45% of the sample. According to the study, the label for this sample's treatment or condition signals: allogeneic hematopoietic cell transplantation with graft depleted of TCRalphabeta T cells and CD19 B cells. Transplant recipients were children who received TCRalphabeta/CD19-depleted allogeneic hematopoietic cell grafts. Turning to this clonotype: The antigen it recognizes is unknown. Base qualities are not provided; no much larger clone lies one nucleotide away.

V and J lose 2 bases and 1 base, and a span of 13 bases separates them. The cysteine opens and the phenylalanine closes a CDR3 of 16 amino acids. Only the CDR3 region is kept as DNA, spanning 48 bases read in frame from base 1. According to the germline V gene, CDR1 reads MNHEY and CDR2 reads SVGEGT. This receptor was identified in a male patient between 2 and 10 years old who had a stem cell transplant for acute lymphoblastic leukemia, so the T cells may come from the graft donor. Here the chain combines TRBV6-2 or TRBV6-3 and TRBJ2-3; a tentative D call is TRBD1 (6 bases match). The sequenced sample was PBMCs, mostly from graft donor cells, obtained 360 days after TCRalphabeta/CD19-depleted stem cell transplant. The CDR3 region: CASSYETGIGTDTQYF. The DNA sequence follows: TGTGCCAGCAGTTACGAAACAGGGATCGGCACAGATACGCAGTATTTT.